The 24 T cell receptor beta chains listed next were all sequenced from one sample in a study of cytomegalovirus exposure and HLA in healthy donors. Use of 60 Vbeta and 13 Jbeta primers characterized the PCR. TCRdb keeps only in-frame clones here, not all; method: immunoSEQ multiplex PCR. This sample has fewer than 200,000 clones, with 65% to 85% found just once. Sequencing was performed on PBMCs. Receptor source: a woman aged 45-65 years in good health and CMV-seropositive.

The V call is TRBV5-8, the J call TRBJ2-2, with 7 positions matching TRBD1. CDR1 and CDR2 (germline): SGHTS, YDEGEE. This CDR3 spans 17 amino acids. The V segment lost 5 bases and the J segment 2 bases; nucleotides outside the gene matches: 12. Here the CDR3 reads CASSRQGLLGNTGELFF. The DNA for the CDR3 is TGTGCCAGCAGTCGACAGGGTTTATTGGGAAACACCGGGGAGCTGTTTTTT.

On this clone: The germline gene is not matched at one end of the junction; a read error may be the cause. This chain joins TRBV7-7 and TRBJ2-1; TRBD1 might be the D (5 bases). The CDR3 contains 16 residues. Germline V gives CDR1 SSHAT, CDR2 FNYEAQ (reference sequence). The CDR3 nucleotides read TGTGCTAGCAGCTTAGTCGTCTCAGGACACCATGATGAGCAGTTCTTC. Protein product: CASSLVVSGHHDEQFF.

The chain carries TRBV12-5 and TRBJ2-1; 7 nucleotides match TRBD2. CDR3 length equals 18 residues. Germline CDR1 and CDR2: LGHNT and FRNRAP. Trimming cost V 8 bases and J 7 bases; bases outside gene matches: 23. The CDR3, as DNA: TGTGCTAGTAGCGCCGGGGAGAAGGGAGGGTTCACAAGGAATGAGCAGTTCTTC. It translates to CASSAGEKGGFTRNEQFF.

The chain uses TRBV5-5 and TRBJ1-1, with a tentative D call TRBD1 (5 bases). CDR1 SGHKS and CDR2 YYEKEE come from the germline V gene (reference sequence). The germline V and J ends were trimmed by 3 bases and 1 base, with 7 bases remaining between them. The CDR3 is 13 amino acids. CDR3 protein: CASSWGGNTEAFF. CDR3 bases: TGTGCCAGCAGCTGGGGGGGGAACACTGAAGCTTTCTTT.

This chain connects TRBV5-4 to TRBJ2-1, with 12 positions matching TRBD2. V was pared by 4 bases and J by 3 bases, with 14 bases of the junction left unmatched. Germline V gives CDR1 SGHNT, CDR2 YYREEE (reference sequence). The CDR3 consists of 19 residues. CDR3 in DNA: TGTGCCAGCAGCCCCGCTAGCGGGAGGGCCACAATCTACTACAATGAGCAGTTCTTC. It encodes CASSPASGRATIYYNEQFF.

In regard to this clone: Its ends do not fully match the called genes, so a read error is possible. The V call is TRBV30, the J call TRBJ2-3, with D perhaps TRBD2 (6 bases). The V gene's germline CDR1 is GTSNPN and CDR2 SVGIG (reference sequence). The CDR3 extends over 15 amino acids. CDR3 nucleotides: TGTGCCTGGGGGTGGGGGGAAGATGTAACAGATGCGCAGTATTTT. It encodes CAWGWGEDVTDAQYF. The full variable domain, with the rest looked up from reference TRBV30 and TRBJ2-3, is SQTIHQWPATLVQPVGSPLSLECTVEGTSNPNLYWYRQAAGRGLQLLFYSVGIGQISSEVPQNLSASRPQDRQFILSSKKLLLSDSGFYLCAWGWGEDVTDAQYFGPGTRLTVL.

CDR3 sequence: CASSQDSSADTQYF. Written as DNA, the CDR3 is TGTGCCAGCAGCCAAGACTCTAGCGCAGATACGCAGTATTTT. The J gene is TRBJ2-3, the V gene TRBV14, with D maybe TRBD2 (6 bases). The CDR3 loop spans 14 amino acids. V shed 0 bases and J shed 4 bases, with 8 bases lying between them. Germline lookup yields CDR1 SGHDN and CDR2 FVKESK.

The chain joins TRBV27 to TRBJ2-5, with 10 bases lining up with TRBD1. Germline V gene lookup returns CDR1 MNHEY and CDR2 SMNVEV (reference sequence). The length of the CDR3 is 17 residues. Trimming cost V 4 bases and J 2 bases; bases outside gene matches: 10. CDR3 bases: TGTGCCAGCAGTTCTTACACCGGGACAGGGGCACAAGAGACCCAGTACTTC. Protein product: CASSSYTGTGAQETQYF.

The rearrangement uses TRBV4-1 and TRBJ2-7, with 12 bases identical to TRBD2. CDR3 length: 17 amino acids. Germline V gives CDR1 MGHRA, CDR2 YSYEKL. Germline trimming cut 4 bases from V and 4 bases from J; bases unmatched to any gene: 11. CDR3 in DNA: TGCGCCAGCAGCCCCCAGCCCCAGACTAGCGGGAGTTACGAGCAGTACTTC. As protein: CASSPQPQTSGSYEQYF.

Comment on this clone: One end of the junction fails to match germline, which may point to a read error. The chain links TRBV7-7 to TRBJ2-5; tentative D call: TRBD2 (6 bases). CDR1 and CDR2 from the germline V gene are SSHAT and FNYEAQ (reference sequence). The CDR3 has 14 residues. This CDR3 is CASSLTGVGETQYF. For the CDR3, the DNA is TGTGCTAGCAGCTTAACGGGAGTGGGGGAGACCCAGTACTTC.

J is TRBJ2-7 and V is TRBV19, with D uncertain. Trimming left V 7 bases short and J 1 base short, with 11 bases between. The CDR3 totals 13 residues. The germline gives CDR1 LNHDA, CDR2 SQIVND (reference sequence). CDR3 residues: CASIRGGSYEQYF. The CDR3 DNA reads as TGTGCCAGTATAAGAGGCGGATCCTACGAGCAGTACTTC.

The rearrangement uses TRBV15 and TRBJ2-7; perhaps TRBD2 as D (5 bases). There are 15 residues in the CDR3. The germline V gene encodes CDR1 LNHNV and CDR2 YYDKDF (reference sequence). Trimming stripped 4 bases from V and 0 bases from J, with 13 bases between. The CDR3: CATSIRAAGSYEQYF. Written as DNA, the CDR3 is TGTGCCACCAGCATCCGAGCGGCTGGCTCCTACGAGCAGTACTTC.

This chain links TRBV13 with TRBJ2-3; TRBD2 agrees at 7 bases. This CDR3 spans 14 amino acids. V lost 5 bases to trimming and J lost 7 bases; unmatched junction nucleotides: 9. CDR1 is PRHDT and CDR2 is FYEKMQ in the germline V gene (reference sequence). CDR3 bases: TGTGCCAGCAGCCTCAGAGGGAGGGCAAATACGCAGTATTTT. Encoded protein: CASSLRGRANTQYF.

V and J are TRBV7-9 and TRBJ1-5; TRBD1 aligns across 7 bases. Germline lookup yields CDR1 SEHNR and CDR2 FQNEAQ (reference sequence). V lost 3 bases to trimming and J lost 11 bases; unmatched junction nucleotides: 1. The CDR3 runs 11 residues. This chain's CDR3 is CASSLGQSQHF. CDR3 nucleotide sequence: TGTGCCAGCAGCTTGGGACAGTCCCAGCATTTT.

The J gene is TRBJ1-2, the V gene TRBV5-5, with no clear D. V was trimmed by 0 bases and J by 1 base, leaving 7 bases between them. Germline assignment: CDR1 SGHKS and CDR2 YYEKEE (reference sequence). This CDR3 comprises 14 residues. The CDR3 spells CASSLAADNYGYTF. DNA for the CDR3: TGTGCCAGCAGCTTGGCGGCGGATAACTATGGCTACACCTTC.

V gene TRBV2 combines with J gene TRBJ2-4; 8 bases match TRBD1. V was pared by 5 bases and J by 8 bases, with 8 bases of the junction left unmatched. Per the germline V gene, CDR1 is SNHLY and CDR2 is FYNNEI. The CDR3 has 14 residues. The CDR3 coding sequence is TGTGCCAGCAGTCTCCGACAGGGGTTGGACATTCAGTACTTC. Translated: CASSLRQGLDIQYF.

The chain is built from TRBV9 and TRBJ2-1; the D gene is possibly TRBD2 (6 bases). The CDR3 has 14 amino acids. CDR1 and CDR2 (germline): SGDLS, YYNGEE. Trimming removed 3 bases from V and 4 bases from J, with 11 bases in between. CDR3 residues: CASSGSGPYNEQFF. The CDR3 coding sequence is TGTGCCAGCAGCGGAAGCGGGCCTTACAATGAGCAGTTCTTC. Variable domain in full (rest from reference TRBV9 and TRBJ2-1): DSGVTQTPKHLITATGQRVTLRCSPRSGDLSVYWYQQSLDQGLQFLIQYYNGEERAKGNILERFSAQQFPDLHSELNLSSLELGDSALYFCASSGSGPYNEQFFGPGTRLTVL.

The chain carries TRBV4-1 and TRBJ1-3, with D unclear. V was trimmed by 4 bases and J by 2 bases, leaving 15 bases between them. The CDR3 runs to 16 residues. Germline V gives CDR1 MGHRA, CDR2 YSYEKL. CDR3 region: CASSPTGKEAGNTIYF. As DNA, the CDR3 is TGCGCCAGCAGCCCCACGGGTAAAGAAGCTGGAAACACCATATATTTT.

This chain links TRBV28 with TRBJ2-7; 11 nucleotides agree with TRBD2. J was trimmed by 2 bases and V by 6 bases; bases with no gene match: 3. Germline V gene data show CDR1 as MDHEN and CDR2 as SYDVKM. CDR3 length equals 14 residues. CDR3 residues: CASRLTSGTYEQYF. The CDR3 region has the DNA TGTGCCAGCAGACTGACTAGCGGGACCTACGAGCAGTACTTC.

This chain uses TRBV7-2 with TRBJ1-3, with D perhaps matching TRBD1 (6 bases). Germline-derived CDR1 and CDR2 are SGHTA and FQGNSA. This CDR3 is built from 15 residues. The V end was cut by 1 base, the J end by 2 bases, with 9 bases between. The DNA of the CDR3 is TGTGCCAGCAGCTTAGGAGGGGGGGCTGGAAACACCATATATTTT. It is translated as CASSLGGGAGNTIYF. The full variable domain, rest sourced from reference TRBV7-2 and TRBJ1-3, is GAGVSQSPSNKVTEKGKDVELRCDPISGHTALYWYRQSLGQGLEFLIYFQGNSAPDKSGLPSDRFSAERTGGSVSTLTIQRTQQEDSAVYLCASSLGGGAGNTIYFGEGSWLTVV.

The chain couples TRBV5-1 to TRBJ2-7, with TRBD2 as a possible D gene (5 bases). CDR1 and CDR2 (germline): SGHRS, YFSETQ. V was shortened by 0 bases and J by 3 bases, with 13 bases between the two germline ends. The CDR3 is made up of 15 amino acids. CDR3 residues: CASSLDATTSYEQYF. In nucleotides, the CDR3 is TGCGCCAGCAGCTTGGACGCGACTACAAGCTACGAGCAGTACTTC.

The rearrangement uses TRBV28 and TRBJ1-2; TRBD1 might be the D (5 bases). Germline V gene sequence: CDR1 MDHEN, CDR2 SYDVKM. Trimming removed 6 bases from V and 7 bases from J, with 15 bases in between. The CDR3 sequence is 13 residues long. The CDR3 reads CASRQGTLAGYTF. The CDR3 nucleotides are TGTGCCAGCAGGCAGGGAACTTTGGCTGGCTACACCTTC.

V usage is TRBV7-3 and J usage is TRBJ2-3, with TRBD1 as a possible D gene (5 bases). The germline V and J ends were trimmed by 6 bases and 8 bases, with 15 bases remaining between them. This CDR3 spans 13 amino acids. Germline lookup yields CDR1 SGHTA and CDR2 FQGTGA. For the CDR3, the DNA is TGTGCCAGCAGTCCCGGCAGGGAAGGTACGCAGTATTTT. Amino acid sequence: CASSPGREGTQYF.

The chain recombines TRBV27 with TRBJ2-2; 10 nucleotides line up with TRBD1. CDR1 and CDR2 from the germline V gene are MNHEY and SMNVEV (reference sequence). This CDR3 has 19 residues. The J segment lost 4 bases and the V segment lost 1 base, leaving 12 bases of the junction unmatched. As DNA, the CDR3 is TGTGCCAGCAGTTTATATCCCCAGGGACAGGGGTCTAGCACCGGGGAGCTGTTTTTT. It is translated as CASSLYPQGQGSSTGELFF.